This T cell receptor beta chain was identified during a study of cytomegalovirus exposure and HLA in healthy donors. At the level of the study: Ancestry clustering placed 81% of around 400 genotyped donors in the Caucasian-associated cluster.

On this clone itself: Its antigen remains unidentified.

V lost 4 bases and J lost 4; bases outside the gene matches: 14. The CDR3 totals 16 residues. Germline V gene sequence: CDR1 SQVTM, CDR2 ANQGSEA. Primers: 60 Vbeta forward and 13 Jbeta reverse. Using immunoSEQ multiplex PCR, the repertoire was profiled, and TCRdb retains in-frame clones only, with some absent. The data hold 50,000 to 60,000 clones, with around 82% observed a single time. Overall study findings and caveats: According to reports, the classifier identified cytomegalovirus status with high specificity and sensitivity.

The source is a female donor in good health and CMV-seronegative. This rearrangement joins TRBV29-1 to TRBJ2-5; 8 positions agree with TRBD2. Material for sequencing was PBMCs. In DNA form, the CDR3 reads TGCAGCGTTGCCGTCCGGGGGGGGCAACGGGGAGAGACCCAGTACTTC. Protein sequence: CSVAVRGGQRGETQYF.